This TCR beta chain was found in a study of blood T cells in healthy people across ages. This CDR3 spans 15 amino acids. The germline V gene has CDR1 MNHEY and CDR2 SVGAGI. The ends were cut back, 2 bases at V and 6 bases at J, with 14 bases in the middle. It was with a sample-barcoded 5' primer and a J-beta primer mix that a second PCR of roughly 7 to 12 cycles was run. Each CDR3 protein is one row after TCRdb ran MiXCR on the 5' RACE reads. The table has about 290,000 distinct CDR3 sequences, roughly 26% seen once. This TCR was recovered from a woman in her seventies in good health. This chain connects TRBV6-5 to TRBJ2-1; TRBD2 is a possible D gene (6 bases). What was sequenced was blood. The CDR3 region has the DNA TGTGCCAGCAGTTACCTGGGGGGAGGATCCAATGAGCAGTTCTTC. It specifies CASSYLGGGSNEQFF.